This passage covers 8 T cell receptor beta chains from one sample sequenced in a study of cytomegalovirus exposure and HLA in healthy donors. The method was immunoSEQ multiplex PCR; TCRdb's version includes in-frame clones alone and lacks a portion of them. The sample contains some 180,000 clones, around 86% of which appear only once. Input material: PBMCs. The receptors stem from a man aged 25-45 years in good health and CMV-seropositive.

The chain employs TRBV7-3 and TRBJ1-1, with D possibly TRBD1 on 5 matching bases. This CDR3 region has 13 residues. V was clipped by 3 bases and J by 2 bases, with 7 bases between them. Germline CDR1 and CDR2: SGHTA and FQGTGA. The CDR3 is CASSFQGNTEAFF. The CDR3, as DNA: TGTGCCAGCAGCTTTCAGGGCAACACTGAAGCTTTCTTT.

The CDR3 spells CAISESGRRSSYEQYF. Here the CDR3 DNA reads TGTGCCATCAGTGAGTCGGGCAGGAGGAGCTCCTACGAGCAGTACTTC. The chain carries TRBV10-3 and TRBJ2-7; weak D call: TRBD2 (5 bases). CDR1 and CDR2 from the germline V gene are ENHRY and SYGVKD. CDR3 length: 16 residues. V was shortened by 0 bases and J by 0 bases, with 12 bases between the two germline ends.

The V and J genes are TRBV7-8 and TRBJ1-4; D unresolved. The V and J ends lost 4 bases and 4 bases respectively, with 10 bases between them. The CDR3 extends over 14 amino acids. Germline V gene lookup returns CDR1 SGHVS and CDR2 FQNEAQ. The CDR3: CASSSEGFNEKLFF. The CDR3 DNA reads TGTGCCAGCAGCTCTGAGGGATTTAATGAAAAACTGTTTTTT.

The chain is built from TRBV19 and TRBJ1-5; D remains unclear. The germline V gene has CDR1 LNHDA and CDR2 SQIVND (reference sequence). The V and J ends lost 7 bases and 9 bases respectively, with 7 bases between them. The CDR3 sequence is 10 residues long. The CDR3 bases are TGTGCCAGTACCCCGGGGCCCCAGCATTTT. This codes for CASTPGPQHF. Looking up the rest from reference TRBV19 and TRBJ1-5 gives the full variable domain: DGGITQSPKYLFRKEGQNVTLSCEQNLNHDAMYWYRQDPGQGLRLIYYSQIVNDFQKGDIAEGYSVSREKKESFPLTVTSAQKNPTAFYLCASTPGPQHFGDGTRLSIL.

The J gene is TRBJ2-5, the V gene TRBV13, with 7 positions matching TRBD1. This CDR3 has 15 residues. From germline, CDR1 is PRHDT and CDR2 FYEKMQ (reference sequence). V lost 0 bases and J lost 6; bases outside the gene matches: 7. Written as DNA, the CDR3 is TGTGCCAGCAGCTTAGGGACAGGGATTGGGAAGACCCAGTACTTC. This translates into CASSLGTGIGKTQYF.

The V gene is TRBV9, the J gene TRBJ1-1, with D hard to call. From germline, CDR1 is SGDLS and CDR2 YYNGEE. Trimming cost V 0 bases and J 0 bases, with 9 bases left between them. This CDR3 contains 15 residues. The CDR3 here is CASSVAKGVNTEAFF. The CDR3 region has the DNA TGTGCCAGCAGCGTAGCTAAGGGAGTGAACACTGAAGCTTTCTTT.

CDR3 DNA: TGTGCCAGCCAGTTTGAAGGGGCTCCGACACAAGATGAGCAGTTCTTC. Its translation is CASQFEGAPTQDEQFF. V gene TRBV7-6 combines with J gene TRBJ2-1, with D perhaps TRBD1 (5 bases). CDR3 size: 16 residues. Germline assignment: CDR1 SGHVS and CDR2 FNYEAQ. Trimming shortened V by 8 bases and J by 8 bases, and 25 bases separated the two germline ends.

The V and J genes are TRBV9 and TRBJ2-7; 10 nucleotides agree with TRBD1. The CDR3 is 15 residues long. V shed 0 bases, J shed 2 bases, and the junction held 2 bases outside the gene matches. Germline V gene sequence: CDR1 SGDLS, CDR2 YYNGEE. The CDR3 bases are TGTGCCAGCAGCGTAGGACAGGGGGCCCCCTACGAGCAGTACTTC. This translates into CASSVGQGAPYEQYF.